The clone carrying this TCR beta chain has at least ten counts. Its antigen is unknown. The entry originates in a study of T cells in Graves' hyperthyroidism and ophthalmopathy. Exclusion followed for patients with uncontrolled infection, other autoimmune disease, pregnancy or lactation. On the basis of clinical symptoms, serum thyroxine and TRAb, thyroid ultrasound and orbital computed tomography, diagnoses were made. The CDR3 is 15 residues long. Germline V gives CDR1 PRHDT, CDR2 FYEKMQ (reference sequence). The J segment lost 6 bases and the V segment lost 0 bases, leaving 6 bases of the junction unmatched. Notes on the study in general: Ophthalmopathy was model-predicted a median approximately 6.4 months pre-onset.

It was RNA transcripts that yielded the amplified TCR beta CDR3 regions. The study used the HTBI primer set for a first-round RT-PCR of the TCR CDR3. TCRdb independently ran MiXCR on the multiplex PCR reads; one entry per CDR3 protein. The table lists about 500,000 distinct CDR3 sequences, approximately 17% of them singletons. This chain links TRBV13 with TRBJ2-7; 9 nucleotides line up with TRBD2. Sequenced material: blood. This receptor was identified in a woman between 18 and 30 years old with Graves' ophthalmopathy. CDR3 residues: CASSLGASGMAEQYF. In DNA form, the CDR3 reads TGTGCCAGCAGCTTAGGGGCTAGCGGGATGGCCGAGCAGTACTTC.